These 6 T cell receptor beta chains were sequenced from one sample in a study of T cell changes during pregnancy in multiple sclerosis. Sequenced by immunoSEQ multiplex PCR; TCRdb stores in-frame clones only, minus some. The data contain 60,000 to 70,000 clones, 91% of them singletons. The sample in question was peripheral blood, obtained after pregnancy. The source is a female donor in good health, enrolled as a control in a pregnancy study.

The chain uses TRBV5-6 and TRBJ1-2; a possible D gene is TRBD1 (5 bases). Trimming took off 1 base at V and 5 bases at J, with 12 bases between the two ends. The germline CDR1 and CDR2 sequences are SGHDT and YYEEEE. This CDR3 has 14 residues. The CDR3 bases are TGTGCCAGCAGCTTGTCAGGGTCAGAATATGGCTACACCTTC. The encoded protein is CASSLSGSEYGYTF.

Only a few counts were recorded for this clone. The chain links TRBV6-5 to TRBJ1-1, with D perhaps matching TRBD1 (6 bases). This CDR3 has 13 residues. Trimming took 4 bases from V and 5 from J, leaving 11 bases between them. Germline V lookup: CDR1 MNHEY, CDR2 SVGAGI. CDR3 DNA sequence: TGTGCCAGCAGTTGGACAGCGAAGACTGAAGCTTTCTTT. It specifies CASSWTAKTEAFF.

V usage is TRBV4-2 and J usage is TRBJ2-1; 12 nucleotides align to TRBD2. The CDR3 runs to 14 residues. With V trimmed by 6 bases and J by 6 bases, 3 bases remained unmatched. CDR1 LGHNA and CDR2 YNFKEQ come from the germline V gene. CDR3 bases: TGTGCCAGCAGGACTAGCGGGGGTGTCAATGAGCAGTTCTTC. This translates into CASRTSGGVNEQFF.

The chain has TRBV28 and TRBJ1-3; no clear D. Trimming took 5 bases from V and 0 from J, leaving 11 bases between them. This CDR3 is 15 amino acids long. Germline V gene data show CDR1 as MDHEN and CDR2 as SYDVKM. The CDR3 reads CASSPWLHSGNTIYF. The CDR3 bases are TGTGCCAGCAGTCCCTGGCTTCACTCTGGAAACACCATATATTTT.

The chain combines TRBV4-2 with TRBJ2-5; 9 nucleotides match TRBD2. Germline trimming cut 0 bases from V and 2 bases from J; bases unmatched to any gene: 7. In germline, CDR1 is LGHNA, CDR2 YNFKEQ. The CDR3 is 17 residues long. CDR3 DNA sequence: TGTGCCAGCAGCCAAGAGGGACTAGCCGCTGGACAAGAGACCCAGTACTTC. Its protein is CASSQEGLAAGQETQYF.

This clone was counted between two and nine times. The V gene is TRBV19, the J gene TRBJ1-4; 11 positions match TRBD1. V lost 3 bases and J lost 10; bases outside the gene matches: 7. Germline V gene data show CDR1 as LNHDA and CDR2 as SQIVND (reference sequence). The CDR3 covers 15 residues. CDR3 nucleotides: TGTGCCAGTAGTATCCTGGGACAGGGGGAAGGAAAACTGTTTTTT. Translated: CASSILGQGEGKLFF.